This TCR beta chain came from a study of blood T cell repertoires in COVID-19. Study background: Acute-phase and convalescent COVID-19 samples originated in the United States, Italy and Spain.

Authors' data handling: Reference gene primers were amplified, and this amplification served to estimate nucleated cell counts. Sequenced by immunoSEQ multiplex PCR; TCRdb stores in-frame clones only, minus some. V and J calls and clone size are given by that table; D and trimming were obtained from the DNA. This repertoire shows nearly 80,000 clones, roughly 89% found once; its top ten account for around 3.3%. This CDR3 has 15 amino acids. Trimming took 5 bases from V and 1 from J, leaving 14 bases between them. The germline CDR1 and CDR2 sequences are MNHEY and SMNVEV (reference sequence). This TCR was recovered from a middle-aged man with acute or convalescent COVID-19. The chain recombines TRBV27 with TRBJ1-2; a weak D match, TRBD1 (6 bases). Input material: peripheral blood. The CDR3 loop is CASSRQARINYGYTF. The CDR3, as DNA: TGTGCCAGCAGTCGACAGGCTAGGATTAACTATGGCTACACCTTC.